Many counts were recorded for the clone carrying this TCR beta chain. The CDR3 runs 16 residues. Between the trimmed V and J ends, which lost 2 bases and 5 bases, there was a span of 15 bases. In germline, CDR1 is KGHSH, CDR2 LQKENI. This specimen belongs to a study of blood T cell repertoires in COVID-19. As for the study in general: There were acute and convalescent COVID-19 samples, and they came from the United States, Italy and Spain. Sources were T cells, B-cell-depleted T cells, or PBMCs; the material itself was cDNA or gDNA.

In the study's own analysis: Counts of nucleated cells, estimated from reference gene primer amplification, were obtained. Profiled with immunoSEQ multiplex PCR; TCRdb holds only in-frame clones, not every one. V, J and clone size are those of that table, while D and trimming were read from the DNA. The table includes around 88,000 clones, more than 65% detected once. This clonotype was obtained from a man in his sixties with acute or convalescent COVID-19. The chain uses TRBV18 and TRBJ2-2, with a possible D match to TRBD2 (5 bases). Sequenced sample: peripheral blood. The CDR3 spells CASSPSDAGGTGELFF. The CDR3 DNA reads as TGTGCCAGCTCACCAAGCGACGCAGGAGGAACCGGGGAGCTGTTTTTT.